Listed here are 14 T cell receptor beta chains from one sample, sequenced in a study of T cell changes during pregnancy in multiple sclerosis. Generated by immunoSEQ multiplex PCR, the TCRdb table keeps only in-frame clones and is missing some. The repertoire has roughly 120,000 clones, approximately 93% of them found once; the top ten carry roughly 6.2%. Sequencing was performed on peripheral blood, taken before pregnancy. Every receptor here comes from a female donor with multiple sclerosis, enrolled in a pregnancy study.

The rearrangement joins TRBV7-5 to TRBJ2-7; the table gives TRBD1 as D, unverified against the DNA. TRBV7-5 is recorded as a pseudogene. The CDR3 runs 16 residues. Here the CDR3 reads CVRSPRPRKCSYEQYF. DNA for the CDR3: TGTGTCAGAAGCCCCAGGCCCCGTAAGTGTAGCTACGAGCAGTACTTC.

This chain uses TRBV4-1 with TRBJ2-1; D perhaps matches TRBD2 (5 bases). Germline-derived CDR1 and CDR2 are MGHRA and YSYEKL. V shed 0 bases and J shed 6 bases, with 18 bases lying between them. The CDR3 consists of 17 residues. CDR3 region: CASSQDRGALSGNEQFF. The CDR3 DNA is TGCGCCAGCAGCCAAGATCGTGGAGCCCTCAGCGGCAATGAGCAGTTCTTC.

The chain is built from TRBV2 and TRBJ1-4, with D unclear. The CDR3 spans 11 residues. Germline CDR1 and CDR2: SNHLY and FYNNEI. V was cut by 6 bases and J by 7 bases, with 6 bases left in between. In DNA, the CDR3 is TGTGCCAGCAGCTTCAGTGAAAAACTGTTTTTT. This encodes CASSFSEKLFF.

This clone was found once. The CDR3 DNA sequence: TGTGCCAGTTCCGGGAGGGACAGGGGCAATCAGCCCCAGCATTTT. Its translation: CASSGRDRGNQPQHF. This sequence joins TRBV6-1 and TRBJ1-5, with 9 bases aligning to TRBD1. The CDR3 loop spans 15 amino acids. Germline lookup yields CDR1 MNHNS and CDR2 SASEGT. Trimming took 9 bases from V and 2 from J; bases not matched to a gene: 8.

The chain uses TRBV28 and TRBJ1-3; D ambiguous. The length of the CDR3 is 15 residues. The V gene's germline CDR1 is MDHEN and CDR2 SYDVKM. The germline V and J ends were trimmed by 3 bases and 0 bases, with 9 bases remaining between them. CDR3 nucleotide sequence: TGTGCCAGCAGTTTGGCGGTGACCTCTGGAAACACCATATATTTT. This codes for CASSLAVTSGNTIYF.

This sequence joins TRBV5-8 and TRBJ2-5, with 11 bases aligning to TRBD2. The J call is doubtful: the DNA matches TRBJ2-7 better. There are 16 residues in the CDR3. Per the germline V gene, CDR1 is SGHTS and CDR2 is YDEGEE. The CDR3 loop reads CASSSPGLAGIYEQYF. In nucleotides, the CDR3 is TGTGCCAGCAGCTCCCCCGGACTAGCGGGTATATACGAGCAGTACTTC.

V gene TRBV5-1 combines with J gene TRBJ2-1; TRBD2 aligns across 15 bases. Germline CDR1 reads SGHRS; CDR2 reads YFSETQ. The junction had 5 bases not matched to a gene; V was cut back by 4 bases and J by 0 bases. The CDR3 consists of 18 residues. The CDR3 spells CASSGTSGRLSSYNEQFF. The CDR3 DNA reads TGCGCCAGCAGCGGGACTAGCGGGAGGCTGAGCTCCTACAATGAGCAGTTCTTC.

The chain links TRBV5-6 to TRBJ1-2; no clear D. The ends were cut back, 5 bases at V and 7 bases at J, with 15 bases in the middle. Looked up from germline, CDR1 is SGHDT and CDR2 is YYEEEE. The length of the CDR3 is 13 residues. This CDR3 is CASSLPTPPGYTF. The CDR3, as DNA: TGTGCCAGCAGTTTACCAACACCTCCTGGCTACACCTTC.

CDR3 amino acids: CASSLDGSNEQFF. CDR3 bases: TGTGCCAGCAGCTTGGATGGGAGTAATGAGCAGTTCTTC. The gene calls are TRBV5-4 and TRBJ2-1, with a possible D match to TRBD2 (5 bases). V shed 0 bases and J shed 7 bases, with 8 bases lying between them. Germline lookup yields CDR1 SGHNT and CDR2 YYREEE (reference sequence). The CDR3 extends over 13 amino acids.

V and J are TRBV9 and TRBJ1-2, with D possibly matching TRBD1 (6 bases). The CDR3 sequence is 15 residues long. The V end was cut by 3 bases, the J end by 3 bases, with 15 bases between. Germline V gene lookup returns CDR1 SGDLS and CDR2 YYNGEE. CDR3 amino acids: CASSGVGGLHYGYTF. DNA of the CDR3: TGTGCCAGCAGCGGCGTGGGGGGGCTCCACTATGGCTACACCTTC.

The chain employs TRBV28 and TRBJ1-3, with D hard to call. V was clipped by 2 bases and J by 4 bases, with 12 bases between them. The CDR3 spans 15 residues. The V gene's germline CDR1 is MDHEN and CDR2 SYDVKM. CDR3 DNA sequence: TGTGCCAGCAGTTTAGGGCGGGGAACGGGAAACACCATATATTTT. Protein product: CASSLGRGTGNTIYF. Supplemented by reference TRBV28 and TRBJ1-3, the full variable domain reads DVKVTQSSRYLVKRTGEKVFLECVQDMDHENMFWYRQDPGLGLRLIYFSYDVKMKEKGDIPEGYSVSREKKERFSLILESASTNQTSMYLCASSLGRGTGNTIYFGEGSWLTVV.

This chain's CDR3 is CASSSTPGELFF. The CDR3 DNA sequence: TGTGCCAGCAGCTCTACCCCCGGGGAGCTGTTTTTT. The chain joins TRBV5-5 to TRBJ2-2; D gene uncertain. V lost 3 bases to trimming and J lost 6 bases, with 6 bases between them. In germline, CDR1 is SGHKS, CDR2 YYEKEE (reference sequence). The CDR3 runs 12 residues.

This clone occurred once. The chain employs TRBV2 and TRBJ2-7; tentatively, D is TRBD1 (5 bases). Germline loops: CDR1 SNHLY, CDR2 FYNNEI. V dropped 1 base and J dropped 0 bases, with 7 bases sitting between them. The CDR3 is 14 residues long. The CDR3 sequence: CASSEGGASYEQYF. CDR3 coding DNA: TGTGCCAGCAGTGAAGGGGGCGCCTCCTACGAGCAGTACTTC.

This chain connects TRBV5-4 to TRBJ2-7; the match to TRBD2 covers 8 bases. Trimming removed 0 bases from V and 7 bases from J; junction bases left unmatched: 9. Germline V gene lookup returns CDR1 SGHNT and CDR2 YYREEE (reference sequence). The CDR3 is 15 residues long. This CDR3 is CASSLESGGLWEQYF. The CDR3 DNA is TGTGCCAGCAGCTTGGAGAGCGGGGGCCTCTGGGAGCAGTACTTC.